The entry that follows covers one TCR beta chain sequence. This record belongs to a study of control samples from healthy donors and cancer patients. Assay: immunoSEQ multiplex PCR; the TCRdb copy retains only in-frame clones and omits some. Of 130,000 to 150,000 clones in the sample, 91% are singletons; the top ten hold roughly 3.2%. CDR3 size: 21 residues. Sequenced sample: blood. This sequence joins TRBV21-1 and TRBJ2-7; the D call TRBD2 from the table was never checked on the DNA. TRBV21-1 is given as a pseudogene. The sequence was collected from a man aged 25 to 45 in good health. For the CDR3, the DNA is TGTGCCAGCAGCACCCCAGTCACTAGCGGGGGACCCGGACCCAGGAACTACGAGCAGTACTTC. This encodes CASSTPVTSGGPGPRNYEQYF.